The T cell receptor (beta chain) under discussion was sequenced for a study of B cell selection in AIRE deficiency. Study results and caveats: AIRE-deficient Tconv and Treg repertoires matched healthy donors in TCRBV, CDR3 length, diversity. Shared Treg sequences had shorter CDR3s, biased toward rearrangements with few non-templated insertions. Patient Tconv cells held around 30% of Treg sequences shared by healthy donors. Healthy Tconv contained about 37% of shared healthy Treg sequences; only TCRbeta sequenced.

This clone was seen only a few times. Its antigen is unidentified. This CDR3 comprises 13 residues. After removal of 5 bases from V and 6 bases from J, the junction contained 6 bases not matched to a gene. CDR1 and CDR2 from the germline V gene are MNHEY and SVGAGI. Here immunoSEQ multiplex PCR was the method, and the copy in TCRdb shows in-frame clones only, minus some. The sample holds 13,000 to 15,000 clones, about 93% seen once. The regulatory T cell sort gate was CD4+CD25hiCD127low/negative. Material: Tregs sorted from PBMCs. The V gene is TRBV6-5, the J gene TRBJ2-7, with 8 bases aligning to TRBD1. This receptor was taken from a human donor with AIRE deficiency. CDR3 coding DNA: TGTGCCAGCAGTCCGGGACAGGTCCTCGAGCAGTACTTC. The encoded protein is CASSPGQVLEQYF.